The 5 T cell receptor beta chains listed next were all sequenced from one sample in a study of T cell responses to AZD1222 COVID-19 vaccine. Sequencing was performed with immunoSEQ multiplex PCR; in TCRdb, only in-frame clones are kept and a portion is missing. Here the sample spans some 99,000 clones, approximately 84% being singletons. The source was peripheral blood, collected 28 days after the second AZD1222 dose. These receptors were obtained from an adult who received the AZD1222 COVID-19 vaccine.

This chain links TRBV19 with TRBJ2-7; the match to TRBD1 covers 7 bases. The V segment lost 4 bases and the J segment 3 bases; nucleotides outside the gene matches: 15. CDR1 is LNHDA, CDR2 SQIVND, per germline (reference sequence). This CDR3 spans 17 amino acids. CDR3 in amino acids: CASSTAWDSVQLYEQYF. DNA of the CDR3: TGTGCCAGTAGTACGGCGTGGGACAGCGTACAGCTCTACGAGCAGTACTTC. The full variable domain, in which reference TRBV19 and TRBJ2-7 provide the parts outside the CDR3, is DGGITQSPKYLFRKEGQNVTLSCEQNLNHDAMYWYRQDPGQGLRLIYYSQIVNDFQKGDIAEGYSVSREKKESFPLTVTSAQKNPTAFYLCASSTAWDSVQLYEQYFGPGTRLTVT.

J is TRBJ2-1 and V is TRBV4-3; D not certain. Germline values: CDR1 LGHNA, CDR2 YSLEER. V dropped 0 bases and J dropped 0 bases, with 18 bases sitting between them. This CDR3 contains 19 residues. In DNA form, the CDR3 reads TGCGCCAGCAGCCAAGATCTTGGTGCTACCTTGAGCTCCTACAATGAGCAGTTCTTC. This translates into CASSQDLGATLSSYNEQFF.

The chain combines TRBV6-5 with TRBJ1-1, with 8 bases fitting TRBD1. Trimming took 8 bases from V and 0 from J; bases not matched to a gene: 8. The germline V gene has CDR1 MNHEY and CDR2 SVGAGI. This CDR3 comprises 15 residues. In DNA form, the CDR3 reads TGTGCCAGCCTCCCGTCGACAGGGGTGAACACTGAAGCTTTCTTT. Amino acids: CASLPSTGVNTEAFF.

CDR3 in amino acids: CASSAGVMNTEAFF. CDR3 nucleotides: TGTGCCAGTAGTGCTGGTGTAATGAACACTGAAGCTTTCTTT. The V gene is TRBV19, the J gene TRBJ1-1; D remains unclear. The CDR3 has 14 amino acids. Trimming stripped 5 bases from V and 0 bases from J, with 10 bases between. CDR1 and CDR2 from the germline V gene are LNHDA and SQIVND (reference sequence).

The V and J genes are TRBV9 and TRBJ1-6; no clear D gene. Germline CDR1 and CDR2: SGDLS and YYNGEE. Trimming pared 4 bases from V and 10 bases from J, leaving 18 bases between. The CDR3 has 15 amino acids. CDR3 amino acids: CASSPDLLKWSPLHF. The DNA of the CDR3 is TGTGCCAGCAGCCCGGACCTTTTGAAGTGGTCACCCCTCCACTTT.